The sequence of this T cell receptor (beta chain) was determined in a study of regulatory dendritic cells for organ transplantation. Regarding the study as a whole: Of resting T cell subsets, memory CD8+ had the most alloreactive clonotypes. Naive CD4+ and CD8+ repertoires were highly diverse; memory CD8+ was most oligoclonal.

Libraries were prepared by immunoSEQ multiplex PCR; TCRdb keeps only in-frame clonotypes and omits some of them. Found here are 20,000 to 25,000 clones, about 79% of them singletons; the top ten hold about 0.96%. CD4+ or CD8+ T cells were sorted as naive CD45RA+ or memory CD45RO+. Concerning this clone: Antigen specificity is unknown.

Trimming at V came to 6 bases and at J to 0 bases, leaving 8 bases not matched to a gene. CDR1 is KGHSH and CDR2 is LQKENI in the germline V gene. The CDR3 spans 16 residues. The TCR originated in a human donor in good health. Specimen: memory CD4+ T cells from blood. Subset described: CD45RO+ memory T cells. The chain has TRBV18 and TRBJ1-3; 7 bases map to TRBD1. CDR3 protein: CASSRGQTDSGNTIYF. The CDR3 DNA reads TGTGCCAGCTCGCGGGGACAGACCGACTCTGGAAACACCATATATTTT.